Below, 7 T cell receptor beta chains from the same sample are listed, as sequenced in a study of T-cell reconstitution after alpha-beta-depleted transplantation in children. The TCRbeta library was prepared with unique molecular identifiers. TCRdb itself ran the PCR reads through MiXCR, one entry per CDR3 protein. Of approximately 110,000 distinct CDR3 sequences in the sample, around 10% were seen once. Source: PBMCs, taken before TCRalphabeta/CD19-depleted stem cell transplant. These receptors were obtained from a boy aged 2 to 9 with acute lymphoblastic leukemia, due to receive a stem cell transplant.

This clonotype was picked up one time. V and J are TRBV20-1 and TRBJ1-3, with unresolved D. Trimming pared 6 bases from V and 4 bases from J, leaving 13 bases between. The germline CDR1 and CDR2 sequences are DFQATT and SNEGSKA (reference sequence). CDR3 size: 13 residues. DNA for the CDR3: TGCAGTGCGTGGCCTGGAGGGGGAAACACCATATATTTT. Its protein is CSAWPGGGNTIYF.

The chain employs TRBV5-1 and TRBJ1-4; unclear D gene. In germline, CDR1 is SGHRS, CDR2 YFSETQ. This CDR3 is 15 amino acids long. V was shortened by 0 bases and J by 0 bases, with 6 bases between the two germline ends. The CDR3 region has the DNA TGCGCCAGCAGCTTGGACGGTGCAACTAATGAAAAACTGTTTTTT. Protein: CASSLDGATNEKLFF.

The table lists this clonotype with a few counts. The genes are TRBV3-1 and TRBJ2-7; D is possibly TRBD1 (5 bases). Between the trimmed V and J ends, which lost 2 bases and 1 base, there was a span of 12 bases. Germline CDR1 LGHDT, CDR2 YNNKEL (reference sequence). The CDR3 covers 15 residues. The CDR3 spells CASSQRSDRSYEQYF. CDR3 in DNA: TGTGCCAGCAGCCAACGTTCCGACAGATCCTACGAGCAGTACTTC.

This clonotype was observed a handful of times. J is TRBJ2-7 and V is TRBV19, with TRBD2 identical over 12 bases. Losses at the gene ends were 5 bases for V and 4 bases for J; bases not matched to a gene: 18. The CDR3 is 19 residues long. Germline V gives CDR1 LNHDA, CDR2 SQIVND (reference sequence). The CDR3 DNA follows: TGTGCCAGTAGTCGGACTAGCGGGACTACACACCCTCGGACTTACGAGCAGTACTTC. Amino acid sequence: CASSRTSGTTHPRTYEQYF.

This clonotype was counted many times. The V call is TRBV12-3 or TRBV12-4, the J call TRBJ1-2; maybe TRBD1 (6 bases). V lost 5 bases and J lost 8, with 12 bases in between. This CDR3 comprises 12 residues. The CDR3 nucleotides are TGTGCCAGCAGTCCCTCGACAGGCGGCTACACCTTC. This translates into CASSPSTGGYTF.

The rearrangement uses TRBV29-1 and TRBJ2-4, with unresolved D. Between the trimmed V and J ends, which lost 4 bases and 5 bases, there was a span of 6 bases. The CDR3 runs 11 residues. Germline V gene sequence: CDR1 SQVTM, CDR2 ANQGSEA. The CDR3 coding sequence is TGCAGCGTTGTCCCAGAAAACATTCAGTACTTC. As protein: CSVVPENIQYF. The whole variable domain, filled in from reference TRBV29-1 and TRBJ2-4, reads SAVISQKPSRDICQRGTSLTIQCQVDSQVTMMFWYRQQPGQSLTLIATANQGSEATYESGFVIDKFPISRPNLTFSTLTVSNMSPEDSSIYLCSVVPENIQYFGAGTRLSVL.

This clonotype was detected only a few times. CDR3 amino acids: CASSRLAGGSSYNEQFF. In nucleotides, the CDR3 is TGTGCCAGCAGTCGACTAGCGGGAGGGAGCTCCTACAATGAGCAGTTCTTC. This chain links TRBV27 with TRBJ2-1; 14 bases match TRBD2. The CDR3 covers 17 residues. The V and J ends lost 5 bases and 0 bases, in that order; junction bases with no gene match: 3. Germline assignment: CDR1 MNHEY and CDR2 SMNVEV (reference sequence).